The next 22 T cell receptor beta chains were all read from a single sample in a study of cytomegalovirus exposure and HLA in healthy donors. Use of 60 Vbeta and 13 Jbeta primers characterized the PCR. Measured with immunoSEQ multiplex PCR; TCRdb has only the in-frame clones, and not every one. The table shows about 190,000 clones, with approximately 86% occurring only once. Sequencing input: PBMCs. These receptors were taken from a woman younger than 30 in good health and CMV-seronegative.

The chain carries TRBV4-2 and TRBJ2-1, with 10 nucleotides matching TRBD2. The V and J ends lost 0 bases and 4 bases, in that order; junction bases with no gene match: 6. The CDR3 is 17 amino acids. The germline V gene has CDR1 LGHNA and CDR2 YNFKEQ. Here the CDR3 DNA reads TGTGCCAGCAGCCAAGATATAGCGGGGGGACCTTACAATGAGCAGTTCTTC. This translates into CASSQDIAGGPYNEQFF.

J is TRBJ2-7 and V is TRBV12-5, with 7 bases lining up with TRBD2. The CDR3 extends over 14 amino acids. Germline CDR1 and CDR2: LGHNT and FRNRAP. Unmatched junction bases numbered 4, after V lost 5 bases and J lost 0 bases. Here the CDR3 reads CASGPSGGSYEQYF. CDR3 bases: TGTGCTAGTGGTCCTTCGGGGGGCTCCTACGAGCAGTACTTC.

This sequence joins TRBV5-1 and TRBJ2-6; D ambiguous. The CDR3 has 15 residues. Germline values: CDR1 SGHRS, CDR2 YFSETQ. V lost 2 bases and J 4 bases, leaving 10 bases between the germline ends. This CDR3 is CASSLTLRGANVLTF. DNA of the CDR3: TGCGCCAGCAGCTTAACATTGAGGGGGGCCAACGTCCTGACTTTC.

The chain carries TRBV19 and TRBJ2-3; 8 bases agree with TRBD2. Germline CDR1 is LNHDA and CDR2 is SQIVND (reference sequence). The CDR3 has 16 amino acids. V shed 3 bases and J 4 bases; nucleotides not matched to a gene: 9. In nucleotides, the CDR3 is TGTGCCAGTAGTATCCTTAGCGGGGCGTGGTCAGATACGCAGTATTTT. As protein: CASSILSGAWSDTQYF.

V gene TRBV29-1 combines with J gene TRBJ2-1; D call uncertain. The CDR3 is made up of 17 amino acids. CDR1 and CDR2 (germline): SQVTM, ANQGSEA. The V end lost 0 bases, the J end lost 7 bases, and 22 bases lay between the germline ends. CDR3 region: CSVEEVFQSYRRNEQFF. As DNA, the CDR3 is TGCAGCGTTGAAGAAGTATTTCAAAGTTATAGGCGGAATGAGCAGTTCTTC.

The rearrangement uses TRBV28 and TRBJ2-1, with 12 bases identical to TRBD2. The CDR3 totals 16 residues. V lost 3 bases to trimming and J lost 4 bases; unmatched junction nucleotides: 4. From germline, CDR1 is MDHEN and CDR2 SYDVKM. For the CDR3, the DNA is TGTGCCAGCAGTTTTGGACTAGCGGGATTATACAATGAGCAGTTCTTC. As protein: CASSFGLAGLYNEQFF.

J is TRBJ2-1 and V is TRBV7-9; 10 bases map to TRBD2. CDR3 size: 16 residues. The V segment lost 5 bases and the J segment 8 bases; nucleotides outside the gene matches: 12. Germline CDR1 and CDR2: SEHNR and FQNEAQ (reference sequence). CDR3 in amino acids: CASSPHTSGTTDEQFF. The CDR3 coding sequence is TGTGCCAGCAGCCCTCACACTAGCGGGACGACAGATGAGCAGTTCTTC.

This clone has more than one count but fewer than ten. A much larger clone lies one base from this, so it may be a read error. Different DNA sequences within this sample yield the same CDR3. The chain links TRBV28 to TRBJ1-5, with D uncertain. Germline CDR1 is MDHEN and CDR2 is SYDVKM. The CDR3 loop spans 15 amino acids. The CDR3 loop is CASRTPTDTNQPQHF. The CDR3 DNA is TGCGCCAGCAGAACTCCCACAGATACCAATCAGCCCCAGCATTTT.

The chain is built from TRBV7-9 and TRBJ2-3; weak D call: TRBD1 (6 bases). Trimming removed 6 bases from V and 5 bases from J, with 12 bases in between. The CDR3 extends over 13 amino acids. Germline loops: CDR1 SEHNR, CDR2 FQNEAQ (reference sequence). The CDR3 is CASRPRDKDTQYF. The CDR3 DNA reads as TGTGCCAGCAGACCCCGGGACAAAGATACGCAGTATTTT.

The chain's CDR3 is CASSLLLVPTDTQYF. In DNA, the CDR3 is TGTGCCAGCAGCCTGTTACTAGTCCCCACAGATACGCAGTATTTT. The chain recombines TRBV7-2 with TRBJ2-3; possibly TRBD2 for D (5 bases). This CDR3 has 15 amino acids. Per germline, CDR1 SGHTA and CDR2 FQGNSA. The V gene lost 5 bases and the J gene lost 2 bases, with 14 bases spanning the gap.

V and J are TRBV4-1 and TRBJ2-7; 11 nucleotides line up with TRBD2. Germline loops: CDR1 MGHRA, CDR2 YSYEKL. The CDR3 extends over 16 amino acids. With V trimmed by 3 bases and J by 8 bases, 12 bases remained unmatched. CDR3 coding DNA: TGCGCCAGCAGCCAGGAAGGACTAGCGGGTCGGTTTAAGCAGTACTTC. This codes for CASSQEGLAGRFKQYF.

The rearrangement links TRBV6-5 to TRBJ1-1; TRBD1 matches at 7 bases. Germline V lookup: CDR1 MNHEY, CDR2 SVGAGI. V shed 6 bases and J 7 bases; nucleotides not matched to a gene: 2. This CDR3 contains 11 residues. In DNA, the CDR3 is TGTGCCAGCAGCCAGGGGGGTGAAGCTTTCTTT. This encodes CASSQGGEAFF.

The V and J genes are TRBV6-1 and TRBJ1-1; TRBD1 matches at 8 bases. Germline V gives CDR1 MNHNS, CDR2 SASEGT. This CDR3 contains 15 residues. The V gene end was trimmed by 7 bases and the J gene end by 1 base; junction bases not matched to a gene: 8. The DNA for the CDR3 is TGTGCCAGCACCCTCGCCGGGACAGGGAACACTGAAGCTTTCTTT. It specifies CASTLAGTGNTEAFF.

J is TRBJ2-3 and V is TRBV7-2; D is ambiguous. Trimming left V 4 bases short and J 5 bases short, with 13 bases between. CDR1 SGHTA and CDR2 FQGNSA come from the germline V gene. The CDR3 runs to 14 residues. Here the CDR3 reads CASSSYSLKDTQYF. The CDR3 nucleotides read TGTGCCAGCAGCTCCTATTCCCTTAAAGATACGCAGTATTTT.

The chain couples TRBV5-1 to TRBJ2-3; D is ambiguous. With 1 base removed from V and 0 bases from J, the gap between germline ends came to 12 bases. CDR1 and CDR2 (germline): SGHRS, YFSETQ. This CDR3 region has 16 residues. CDR3 protein: CASSLMGTASTDTQYF. The CDR3 region has the DNA TGCGCCAGCAGCTTGATGGGTACAGCTAGCACAGATACGCAGTATTTT.

In DNA form, the CDR3 reads TGCGCCAGCAGCTTGGAACGGGGGTCCGGCAATGAGCAGTTCTTC. This sequence encodes CASSLERGSGNEQFF. The V call is TRBV5-1, the J call TRBJ2-1; D may be TRBD2 (6 bases). Germline V gives CDR1 SGHRS, CDR2 YFSETQ. V lost 0 bases to trimming and J lost 6 bases, with 13 bases between them. CDR3 length equals 15 residues.

The CDR3 nucleotides are TGTGCCACCAGCAGAGGGGGGACTGGGTTATCCTACGAGCAGTACTTC. It yields the protein CATSRGGTGLSYEQYF. The gene calls are TRBV15 and TRBJ2-7; tentatively, D is TRBD2 (6 bases). This CDR3 region has 16 residues. Germline loops: CDR1 LNHNV, CDR2 YYDKDF (reference sequence). Trimming stripped 1 base from V and 1 base from J, with 14 bases between.

This chain joins TRBV9 and TRBJ2-5, with a tentative D call TRBD2 (6 bases). The CDR3 is made up of 12 amino acids. The V gene lost 0 bases and the J gene lost 9 bases, with 9 bases spanning the gap. Germline values: CDR1 SGDLS, CDR2 YYNGEE. The CDR3: CASSVDGGAQYF. In DNA, the CDR3 is TGTGCCAGCAGCGTAGATGGAGGGGCCCAGTACTTC.

The V and J genes are TRBV5-1 and TRBJ2-2; TRBD2 is a possible D gene (7 bases). Trimming took 4 bases from V and 0 from J, leaving 19 bases between them. Germline CDR1 reads SGHRS; CDR2 reads YFSETQ. The CDR3 loop spans 18 amino acids. The CDR3 region has the DNA TGCGCCAGCAGCGGCCCAGGGGAGGGGCGTTCGAACACCGGGGAGCTGTTTTTT. Protein: CASSGPGEGRSNTGELFF.

The V gene is TRBV6-1, the J gene TRBJ1-5; D is perhaps TRBD1 (6 bases). The CDR3 loop spans 15 amino acids. CDR1 and CDR2 (germline): MNHNS, SASEGT. V was clipped by 1 base and J by 1 base, with 8 bases between them. The CDR3 DNA sequence: TGTGCCAGCAGTGAAGTCAGGGGAAGCAATCAGCCCCAGCATTTT. Its protein is CASSEVRGSNQPQHF.

This clone has a handful of counts. V gene TRBV18 combines with J gene TRBJ1-1, with D unresolved. This CDR3 has 13 residues. Germline V gene sequence: CDR1 KGHSH, CDR2 LQKENI. Trimming shortened V by 4 bases and J by 1 base, and 7 bases separated the two germline ends. This CDR3 reads CASSRGENTEAFF. The DNA for the CDR3 is TGTGCCAGCTCACGCGGAGAGAACACTGAAGCTTTCTTT.

This chain links TRBV27 with TRBJ1-1; a weak D match, TRBD1 (6 bases). CDR3 length: 16 residues. CDR1 is MNHEY and CDR2 is SMNVEV in the germline V gene (reference sequence). V was trimmed by 4 bases and J by 2 bases, leaving 17 bases between them. The CDR3 nucleotides read TGTGCCAGCAGTTCATTAATTCGGGGGGCTAACACTGAAGCTTTCTTT. Its protein is CASSSLIRGANTEAFF.